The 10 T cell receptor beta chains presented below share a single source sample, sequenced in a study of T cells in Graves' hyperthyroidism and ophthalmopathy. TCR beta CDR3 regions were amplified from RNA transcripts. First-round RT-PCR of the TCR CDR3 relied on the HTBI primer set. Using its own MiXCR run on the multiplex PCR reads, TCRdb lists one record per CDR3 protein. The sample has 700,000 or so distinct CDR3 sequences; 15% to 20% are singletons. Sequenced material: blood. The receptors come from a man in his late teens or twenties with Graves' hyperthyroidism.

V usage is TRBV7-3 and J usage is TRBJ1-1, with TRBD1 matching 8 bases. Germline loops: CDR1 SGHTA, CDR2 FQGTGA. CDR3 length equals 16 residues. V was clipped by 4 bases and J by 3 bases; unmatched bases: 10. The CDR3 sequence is CASSSGTGRPDTEAFF. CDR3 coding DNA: TGTGCCAGCAGCTCTGGGACAGGAAGGCCGGACACTGAAGCTTTCTTT.

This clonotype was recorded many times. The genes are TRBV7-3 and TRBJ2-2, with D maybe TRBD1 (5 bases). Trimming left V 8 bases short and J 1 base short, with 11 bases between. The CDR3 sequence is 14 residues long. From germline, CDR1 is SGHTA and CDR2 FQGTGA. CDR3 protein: CASSPDRNTGELFF. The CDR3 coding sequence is TGTGCCAGCTCACCCGACAGGAACACCGGGGAGCTGTTTTTT.

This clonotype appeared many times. CDR3 amino acids: CASSLALAGAYEQYF. Here the CDR3 DNA reads TGTGCCAGCAGCTTAGCGCTAGCGGGGGCCTACGAGCAGTACTTC. The V call is TRBV7-8, the J call TRBJ2-7, with 10 bases identical to TRBD2. CDR3 length: 15 residues. V lost 0 bases and J lost 2; bases outside the gene matches: 1. Germline loops: CDR1 SGHVS, CDR2 FQNEAQ.

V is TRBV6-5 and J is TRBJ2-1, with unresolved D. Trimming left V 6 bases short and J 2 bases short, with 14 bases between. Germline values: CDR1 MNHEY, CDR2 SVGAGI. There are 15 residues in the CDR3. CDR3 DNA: TGTGCCAGCAGCTACGACTTTAGGCCCTACAATGAGCAGTTCTTC. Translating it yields CASSYDFRPYNEQFF.

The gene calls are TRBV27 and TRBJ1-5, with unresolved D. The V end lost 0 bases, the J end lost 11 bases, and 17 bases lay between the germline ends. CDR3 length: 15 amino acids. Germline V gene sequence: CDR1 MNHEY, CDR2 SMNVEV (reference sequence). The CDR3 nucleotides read TGTGCCAGCAGTTTATCACCCGGTTCATATCAAGCCCAGCATTTT. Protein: CASSLSPGSYQAQHF.

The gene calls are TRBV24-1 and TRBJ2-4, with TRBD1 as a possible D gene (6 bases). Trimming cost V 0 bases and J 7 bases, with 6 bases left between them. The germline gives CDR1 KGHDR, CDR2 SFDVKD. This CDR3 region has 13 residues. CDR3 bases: TGTGCCACCAGTGATTTGCAGGGGAACATTCAGTACTTC. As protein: CATSDLQGNIQYF.

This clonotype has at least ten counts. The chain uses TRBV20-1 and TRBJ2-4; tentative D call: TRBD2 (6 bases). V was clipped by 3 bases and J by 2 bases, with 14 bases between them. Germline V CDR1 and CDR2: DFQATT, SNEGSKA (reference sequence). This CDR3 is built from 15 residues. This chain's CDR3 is CSASFVGGTKNIQYF. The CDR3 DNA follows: TGCAGTGCTAGTTTCGTGGGCGGGACCAAAAACATTCAGTACTTC.

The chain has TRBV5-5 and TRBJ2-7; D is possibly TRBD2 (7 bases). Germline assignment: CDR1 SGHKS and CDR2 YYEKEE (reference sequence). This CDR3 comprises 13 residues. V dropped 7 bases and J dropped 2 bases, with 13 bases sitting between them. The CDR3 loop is CASAGAETYEQYF. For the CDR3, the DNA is TGTGCCAGCGCGGGGGCGGAAACCTACGAGCAGTACTTC. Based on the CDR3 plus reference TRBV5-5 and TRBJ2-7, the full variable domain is DAGVTQSPTHLIKTRGQQVTLRCSPISGHKSVSWYQQVLGQGPQFIFQYYEKEERGRGNFPDRFSARQFPNYSSELNVNALLLGDSALYLCASAGAETYEQYFGPGTRLTVT.

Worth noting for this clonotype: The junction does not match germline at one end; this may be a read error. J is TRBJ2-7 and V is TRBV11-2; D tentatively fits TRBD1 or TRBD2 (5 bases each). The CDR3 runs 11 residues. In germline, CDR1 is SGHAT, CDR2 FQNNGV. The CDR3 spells CASSFGMGVDF. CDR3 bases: TGTGCCAGCAGTTTCGGGATGGGGGTGGACTTC.

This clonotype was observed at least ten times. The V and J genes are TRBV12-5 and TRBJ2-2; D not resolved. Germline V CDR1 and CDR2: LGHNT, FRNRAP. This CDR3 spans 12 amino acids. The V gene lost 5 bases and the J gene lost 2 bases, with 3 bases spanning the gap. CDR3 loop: CASGLNTGELFF. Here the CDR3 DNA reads TGTGCTAGTGGTCTCAACACCGGGGAGCTGTTTTTT.